Listed below are T cell receptor beta chains from one sample, sequenced in a study of blood T cell repertoires in COVID-19. The method was immunoSEQ multiplex PCR; TCRdb's version includes in-frame clones alone and lacks a portion of them. This table holds more than 85,000 clones, roughly 90% found once. Sequencing input: peripheral blood. The source of these receptors is a man aged 70-80 years with acute or convalescent COVID-19. The CDR3 runs from the conserved cysteine through the conserved F or W. Each record gives: clone size, CDR3 length, V gene, D gene, J gene, CDR3 protein, CDR3 DNA. D genes are given only for firm matches. Clone size, where shown, is once, few, many, or a class for clones that have expanded.

NA	13	TRBV7-9	NA	TRBJ1-3	CASSTQGFNTIYF	TGTGCCAGCAGCACCCAGGGCTTCAACACCATATATTTT
NA	13	TRBV30	NA	TRBJ1-5	CAWSGAANQPQHF	TGTGCCTGGAGTGGGGCAGCCAATCAGCCCCAGCATTTT
NA	14	TRBV5-8	TRBD1	TRBJ1-6	CASSQGQRNSPLHF	TGTGCCAGCAGCCAGGGACAGAGGAATTCACCCCTCCACTTT
NA	14	TRBV5-8	TRBD1	TRBJ2-1	CASRGTGASHEQFF	TGTGCCAGCAGGGGGACAGGGGCATCCCATGAGCAGTTCTTC
NA	13	TRBV12-3/TRBV12-4	NA	TRBJ2-1	CASSPGSNNEQFF	TGTGCCAGCAGTCCCGGTTCCAACAATGAGCAGTTCTTC
NA	12	TRBV19	NA	TRBJ2-3	CASRTSTDTQYF	TGTGCCAGTAGAACTAGCACAGATACGCAGTATTTT
NA	15	TRBV7-9	NA	TRBJ2-5	CASSLAWGRQETQYF	TGTGCCAGCAGCTTAGCTTGGGGGCGTCAAGAGACCCAGTACTTC
NA	18	TRBV4-1	TRBD2	TRBJ2-7	CASSQRGALGGDSYEQYF	TGCGCCAGCAGCCAAAGGGGAGCGCTTGGGGGGGACTCCTACGAGCAGTACTTC
NA	14	TRBV18	TRBD1	TRBJ2-2	CASSPATGTGELFF	TGTGCCAGCTCACCCGCGACAGGGACCGGGGAGCTGTTTTTT
NA	13	TRBV6-5	TRBD1	TRBJ2-7	CASGGTGSNEQYF	TGTGCCAGCGGGGGGACAGGGTCCAACGAGCAGTACTTC
NA	14	TRBV6-2/TRBV6-3	TRBD1	TRBJ1-5	CASSYSTGRQPQHF	TGTGCCAGCAGTTACTCGACAGGGAGGCAGCCCCAGCATTTT
NA	11	TRBV30	NA	TRBJ1-1	CAWSVGAEAFF	TGTGCCTGGAGTGTAGGGGCGGAAGCTTTCTTT
NA	13	TRBV29-1	TRBD1	TRBJ2-5	CSVQRQGQETQYF	TGCAGCGTTCAGAGACAGGGCCAAGAGACCCAGTACTTC
NA	16	TRBV19	NA	TRBJ1-5	CASSPDGGNSNQPQHF	TGTGCCAGTAGCCCGGACGGGGGGAACTCAAATCAGCCCCAGCATTTT
NA	15	TRBV5-8	TRBD1	TRBJ1-5	CASSQGQGAFQPQHF	TGTGCCAGCAGCCAAGGACAGGGGGCATTTCAGCCCCAGCATTTT
NA	12	TRBV6-6	NA	TRBJ1-2	CASSPSDYGYTF	TGTGCCAGCAGTCCTAGTGATTATGGCTACACCTTC
NA	15	TRBV29-1	NA	TRBJ2-5	CSVSHGDTLGETQYF	TGCAGCGTTTCACACGGGGACACCCTCGGAGAGACCCAGTACTTC
few	13	TRBV12-3/TRBV12-4	NA	TRBJ1-2	CASSSSGTYGYTF	TGTGCCAGCAGTTCATCGGGTACCTATGGCTACACCTTC
once	19	TRBV4-1	TRBD1	TRBJ1-4	CASRSRLQGARWLAEKLFF	TGCGCCAGCAGGTCGAGACTACAGGGGGCGCGGTGGCTGGCTGAAAAACTGTTTTTT
NA	14	TRBV4-1	NA	TRBJ2-3	CASSHDTYTDTQYF	TGCGCCAGCAGCCATGACACCTACACAGATACGCAGTATTTT
NA	14	TRBV6-6	TRBD1	TRBJ1-5	CASSYRDRGQPQHF	TGTGCCAGCAGTTACCGGGACAGGGGCCAGCCCCAGCATTTT
NA	18	TRBV5-1	TRBD1	TRBJ1-5	CASSLAPQGTTSNQPQHF	TGCGCCAGCAGCTTGGCTCCACAGGGGACGACTAGCAATCAGCCCCAGCATTTT
NA	13	TRBV6-5	NA	TRBJ1-5	CASSYNEDQPQHF	TGTGCCAGCAGTTACAATGAGGATCAGCCCCAGCATTTT
NA	14	TRBV4-1	NA	TRBJ1-1	CASSDPGGFTEAFF	TGCGCCAGCAGCGACCCCGGGGGGTTCACTGAAGCTTTCTTT
NA	16	TRBV27	NA	TRBJ2-1	CASSLSPRASYNEQFF	TGTGCCAGCAGTTTATCGCCCAGGGCATCGTACAATGAGCAGTTCTTC
NA	16	TRBV5-1	NA	TRBJ2-2	CASTFGVRGNTGELFF	TGCGCCAGCACCTTCGGGGTGCGGGGGAACACCGGGGAGCTGTTTTTT
NA	16	TRBV5-1	NA	TRBJ1-3	CASSLDSSSYGNTIYF	TGCGCCAGCAGCTTGGACAGCTCTTCTTATGGAAACACCATATATTTT
once	15	TRBV6-6	TRBD1	TRBJ1-5	CASSFPGQGNQPQHF	TGTGCCAGCAGTTTCCCCGGACAGGGGAATCAGCCCCAGCATTTT
NA	15	TRBV4-2	TRBD2	TRBJ2-7	CASSQLSSGSAEQYF	TGTGCCAGCAGCCAGTTGTCTAGCGGGAGTGCCGAGCAGTACTTC
NA	15	TRBV6-5	TRBD2	TRBJ2-7	CASSYSASGSYEQYF	TGTGCCAGCAGTTACTCGGCTAGCGGGAGTTACGAGCAGTACTTC
few	16	TRBV28	NA	TRBJ2-1	CASSLPTTSPDNEQFF	TGTGCCAGCAGTTTACCGACGACTAGTCCGGACAATGAGCAGTTCTTC
NA	15	TRBV11-2	NA	TRBJ2-1	CASSLMFTGRDEQFF	TGTGCCAGCAGCTTAATGTTTACAGGGAGGGATGAGCAGTTCTTC